The 3 T cell receptor beta chains below come from one sample, sequenced in a study of T cells in Graves' hyperthyroidism and ophthalmopathy. The TCR beta CDR3 regions underwent amplification using RNA transcripts as the source. HTBI primers drove first-round RT-PCR of the TCR CDR3. TCRdb re-called the multiplex PCR reads through MiXCR, storing one row per CDR3 protein. Of around 370,000 distinct CDR3 sequences listed, less than 20% are singletons. Sequenced sample: blood. The receptors here all came from a man aged 18 to 29 with Graves' ophthalmopathy.

V and J are TRBV12-3 or TRBV12-4 and TRBJ1-6, with TRBD1 matching 9 bases. After removal of 5 bases from V and 12 bases from J, the junction contained 14 bases not matched to a gene. There are 16 residues in the CDR3. The CDR3 reads CASSRHPGQGLEPLHF. The CDR3 DNA is TGTGCCAGCAGTAGGCACCCGGGACAGGGCCTCGAACCCCTCCACTTT.

The table lists this clonotype with many counts. V is TRBV6-1 and J is TRBJ2-7; perhaps TRBD2 as D (6 bases). The CDR3 is made up of 15 amino acids. Trimming took 4 bases from V and 1 from J, leaving 14 bases between them. The germline gives CDR1 MNHNS, CDR2 SASEGT. The CDR3, as DNA: TGTGCCAGCAGTGCAACGGCGGGGTGGTCCTACGAGCAGTACTTC. Translated, it gives CASSATAGWSYEQYF.

This clonotype was observed many times. The chain uses TRBV28 and TRBJ2-1; D may correspond to TRBD1 or TRBD2 (5 bases each). This CDR3 has 17 amino acids. Trimming pared 2 bases from V and 7 bases from J, leaving 21 bases between. Germline V gene lookup returns CDR1 MDHEN and CDR2 SYDVKM. The chain's CDR3 is CASSLRRWGTGGNEQFF. In nucleotides, the CDR3 is TGTGCCAGCAGTTTAAGGCGGTGGGGGACGGGCGGGAATGAGCAGTTCTTC.